This is a list of T cell receptor beta chains from one sample in a study of T cell responses to AZD1222 COVID-19 vaccine. Some clones are missing from TCRdb's copy, which holds only in-frame ones; the method was immunoSEQ multiplex PCR. The sample yields about 120,000 clones, roughly nine tenths seen once. The material was peripheral blood, obtained on day 0 of AZD1222 vaccination. All receptors come from an adult in good health. Both conserved end residues are part of each CDR3. A D gene is named only where the DNA matches it firmly. Clone size, where shown, is once, few, many, or a class for clones that have expanded.

clone size: -; J gene: TRBJ2-1; V gene: TRBV27; D gene: -; CDR3 DNA: TGTGCCAGCAGTACAGTTAGCAATGAGCAGTTCTTC; CDR3 protein: CASSTVSNEQFF
clone size: -; J gene: TRBJ2-1; V gene: TRBV7-2; D gene: -; CDR3 DNA: TGTGCCAGCAGCTTAGCGGGGCCAGTAAGGGCCAATGAGCAGTTCTTC; CDR3 protein: CASSLAGPVRANEQFF
clone size: once; J gene: TRBJ1-2; V gene: TRBV19; D gene: -; CDR3 DNA: TGTGCCAGTACCCCAGTGGCGGGAGCTAACTATGGCTACACCTTC; CDR3 protein: CASTPVAGANYGYTF
clone size: -; J gene: TRBJ1-2; V gene: TRBV5-6; D gene: -; CDR3 DNA: TGTGCCAGCAGCTTGATAGGACACGGGATTTCTGGCTACACCTTC; CDR3 protein: CASSLIGHGISGYTF
clone size: -; J gene: TRBJ2-1; V gene: TRBV6-5; D gene: TRBD2; CDR3 DNA: TGTGCCAGCAGCAGGACTAGCGGATCCTACAATGAGCAGTTCTTC; CDR3 protein: CASSRTSGSYNEQFF
clone size: -; J gene: TRBJ1-4; V gene: TRBV6-6; D gene: TRBD1; CDR3 DNA: TGTGCCAGCAGCCCTCCGGGACAGGGACCTGGTGAAAAACTGTTTTTT; CDR3 protein: CASSPPGQGPGEKLFF
clone size: -; J gene: TRBJ2-1; V gene: TRBV9; D gene: -; CDR3 DNA: TGTGCCAGCAGCGTATTCGGGACATATTACAATGAGCAGTTCTTC; CDR3 protein: CASSVFGTYYNEQFF
clone size: -; J gene: TRBJ2-5; V gene: TRBV5-1; D gene: -; CDR3 DNA: TGCGCCAGCAGCTTGGAAGGGGGGAGGCAGGGAGAGACCCAGTACTTC; CDR3 protein: CASSLEGGRQGETQYF
clone size: -; J gene: TRBJ1-5; V gene: TRBV6-6; D gene: TRBD1; CDR3 DNA: TGTGCCAGCAGTCACGCCGGGACAGGGAAGCCCCAGCATTTT; CDR3 protein: CASSHAGTGKPQHF
clone size: -; J gene: TRBJ2-5; V gene: TRBV19; D gene: TRBD1; CDR3 DNA: TGTGCCAGTAGTCGCCGCCGGGACAGGGGAGAGACCCAGTACTTC; CDR3 protein: CASSRRRDRGETQYF
clone size: -; J gene: TRBJ1-5; V gene: TRBV10-2; D gene: -; CDR3 DNA: TGCGCCAGTAGGACAGATAGCAATCAGCCCCAGCATTTT; CDR3 protein: CASRTDSNQPQHF
clone size: once; J gene: TRBJ1-2; V gene: TRBV5-4; D gene: -; CDR3 DNA: TGTGCCAGCAGTTACGACACTAACTATGGCTACACCTTC; CDR3 protein: CASSYDTNYGYTF
clone size: -; J gene: TRBJ2-7; V gene: TRBV7-8; D gene: -; CDR3 DNA: TGTGCCAGCAGCTTAGGACGGTTTTCCTACGAGCAGTACTTC; CDR3 protein: CASSLGRFSYEQYF
clone size: -; J gene: TRBJ1-2; V gene: TRBV12-5; D gene: TRBD1; CDR3 DNA: TGTGCTAGTGGTTTGGTACTCGGACAGGGATCTAACTATGGCTACACCTTC; CDR3 protein: CASGLVLGQGSNYGYTF
clone size: -; J gene: TRBJ2-1; V gene: TRBV24-1; D gene: TRBD2; CDR3 DNA: TGTGCCACCAGTGACCAAGGACTAGACTCCTACAATGAGCAGTTCTTC; CDR3 protein: CATSDQGLDSYNEQFF
clone size: -; J gene: TRBJ1-3; V gene: TRBV5-5; D gene: -; CDR3 DNA: TGTGCCAGCAGCTTGGACATGTCTGGAAACACCATATATTTT; CDR3 protein: CASSLDMSGNTIYF
clone size: -; J gene: TRBJ1-2; V gene: TRBV24-1; D gene: -; CDR3 DNA: TGTGCCACCAGTGATCCTGGGGGACATGGCTACACCTTC; CDR3 protein: CATSDPGGHGYTF
clone size: few; J gene: TRBJ2-5; V gene: TRBV5-5; D gene: TRBD2; CDR3 DNA: TGTGCCAGCAGCTTGTCTAGCGGGGGGCTGGAGACCCAGTACTTC; CDR3 protein: CASSLSSGGLETQYF
clone size: -; J gene: TRBJ2-1; V gene: TRBV5-1; D gene: -; CDR3 DNA: TGCGCCAGCACCCCGGGATTGGTCCCCACCTACAATGAGCAGTTCTTC; CDR3 protein: CASTPGLVPTYNEQFF
clone size: -; J gene: TRBJ1-6; V gene: TRBV4-1; D gene: -; CDR3 DNA: TGCGCCAGCACCGTGGGCGGGGGGGGATCACCCCTCCACTTT; CDR3 protein: CASTVGGGGSPLHF
clone size: -; J gene: TRBJ2-2; V gene: TRBV6-4; D gene: -; CDR3 DNA: TGTGCCAGCAGTCTCGGGTCCACCGGGGAGCTGTTTTTT; CDR3 protein: CASSLGSTGELFF
clone size: -; J gene: TRBJ1-3; V gene: TRBV9; D gene: -; CDR3 DNA: TGTGCCAGCAGCGTAGGTCCAGGTTTTAGTGGAAACACCATATATTTT; CDR3 protein: CASSVGPGFSGNTIYF
clone size: -; J gene: TRBJ2-2; V gene: TRBV10-3; D gene: TRBD2; CDR3 DNA: TGTGCCATCGCGGGGGAAGTCACCGGGGAGCTGTTTTTT; CDR3 protein: CAIAGEVTGELFF
clone size: -; J gene: TRBJ1-2; V gene: TRBV14; D gene: TRBD1; CDR3 DNA: TGTGCCAGCAGCAGACAGGGCACTGGCTACACCTTC; CDR3 protein: CASSRQGTGYTF
clone size: -; J gene: TRBJ1-1; V gene: TRBV20-1; D gene: -; CDR3 DNA: TGCAGTGTTCAGACGGCAGAAGCTTTCTTT; CDR3 protein: CSVQTAEAFF
clone size: -; J gene: TRBJ2-1; V gene: TRBV27; D gene: TRBD2; CDR3 DNA: TGTGCCAGCAGTTATGTGCTAGCGGGAGGGCCTATTGAGCAGTTCTTC; CDR3 protein: CASSYVLAGGPIEQFF
clone size: once; J gene: TRBJ1-6; V gene: TRBV7-9; D gene: -; CDR3 DNA: TGTGCCAGCAGCGTTAAGGGTTCGTGGAATTCACCCCTCCACTTT; CDR3 protein: CASSVKGSWNSPLHF
clone size: -; J gene: TRBJ1-2; V gene: TRBV7-9; D gene: -; CDR3 DNA: TGTGCCAGCAGCGTTCATACCGGACTCCTCGAGGCAAACTATGGCTACACCTTC; CDR3 protein: CASSVHTGLLEANYGYTF
clone size: -; J gene: TRBJ1-1; V gene: TRBV29-1; D gene: -; CDR3 DNA: TGCAGCGTGGGGGGACCGATCGGGCGTGAAGCTTTCTTT; CDR3 protein: CSVGGPIGREAFF
clone size: once; J gene: TRBJ1-2; V gene: TRBV30; D gene: TRBD1; CDR3 DNA: TGTGCCTGGTCCGGGACAGCCCCATTAGGCTACACCTTC; CDR3 protein: CAWSGTAPLGYTF
clone size: once; J gene: TRBJ2-3; V gene: TRBV20-1; D gene: -; CDR3 DNA: TGCAGTGCTAGTATGGGGGCTGGGACAGATACGCAGTATTTT; CDR3 protein: CSASMGAGTDTQYF
clone size: -; J gene: TRBJ2-3; V gene: TRBV11-2; D gene: -; CDR3 DNA: TGTGCCAGCAGCTTAGCCTCTACCCGGGGAGATACGCAGTATTTT; CDR3 protein: CASSLASTRGDTQYF
clone size: -; J gene: TRBJ2-3; V gene: TRBV2; D gene: TRBD1; CDR3 DNA: TGTGCCAGCAGTCCAATACAGGGGGATACGCAGTATTTT; CDR3 protein: CASSPIQGDTQYF
clone size: -; J gene: TRBJ1-2; V gene: TRBV29-1; D gene: TRBD1; CDR3 DNA: TGCAGCGTTGCCTTGGGGACAGGGCGGTTCTATGGCTACACCTTC; CDR3 protein: CSVALGTGRFYGYTF
clone size: -; J gene: TRBJ2-2; V gene: TRBV11-3; D gene: TRBD2; CDR3 DNA: TGTGCCAGCAGCTGGGGACTAGCAATTGGCGGGGAGCTGTTTTTT; CDR3 protein: CASSWGLAIGGELFF
clone size: -; J gene: TRBJ1-2; V gene: TRBV7-9; D gene: -; CDR3 DNA: TGTGCCAGCAGCCTCGGGGACCCCAAGTCGGATGGCTACACCTTC; CDR3 protein: CASSLGDPKSDGYTF
clone size: few; J gene: TRBJ1-1; V gene: TRBV4-3; D gene: -; CDR3 DNA: TGCGCCAGCAGCCAAGAGAGGGGCCTGAACACTGAAGCTTTCTTT; CDR3 protein: CASSQERGLNTEAFF
clone size: -; J gene: TRBJ1-5; V gene: TRBV6-5; D gene: -; CDR3 DNA: TGTGCCAGCAGTTACTCGGGGGGTCGCAATCAGCCCCAGCATTTT; CDR3 protein: CASSYSGGRNQPQHF
clone size: -; J gene: TRBJ2-7; V gene: TRBV4-1; D gene: -; CDR3 DNA: TGCGCCAGCAGCCAGGCAGAGATCTCCTACGAGCAGTACTTC; CDR3 protein: CASSQAEISYEQYF
clone size: -; J gene: TRBJ1-5; V gene: TRBV19; D gene: -; CDR3 DNA: TGTGCCAGTAGTGGCGAGGGGCAGCCCCAGCATTTT; CDR3 protein: CASSGEGQPQHF